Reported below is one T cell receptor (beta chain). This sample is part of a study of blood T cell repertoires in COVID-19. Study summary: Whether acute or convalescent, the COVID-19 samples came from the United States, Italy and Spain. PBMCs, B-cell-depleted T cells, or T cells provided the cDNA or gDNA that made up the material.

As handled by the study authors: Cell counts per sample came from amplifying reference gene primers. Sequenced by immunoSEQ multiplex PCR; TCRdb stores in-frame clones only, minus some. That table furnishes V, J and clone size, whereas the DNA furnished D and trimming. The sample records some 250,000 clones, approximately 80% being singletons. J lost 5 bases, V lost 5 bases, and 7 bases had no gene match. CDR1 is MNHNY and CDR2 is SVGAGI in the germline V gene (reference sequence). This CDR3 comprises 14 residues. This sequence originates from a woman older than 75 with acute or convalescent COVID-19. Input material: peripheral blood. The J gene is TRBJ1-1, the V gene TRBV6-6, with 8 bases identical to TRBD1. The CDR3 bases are TGTGCCAGCAGTACGGACAGGGTTAATACTGAAGCTTTCTTT. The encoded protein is CASSTDRVNTEAFF.